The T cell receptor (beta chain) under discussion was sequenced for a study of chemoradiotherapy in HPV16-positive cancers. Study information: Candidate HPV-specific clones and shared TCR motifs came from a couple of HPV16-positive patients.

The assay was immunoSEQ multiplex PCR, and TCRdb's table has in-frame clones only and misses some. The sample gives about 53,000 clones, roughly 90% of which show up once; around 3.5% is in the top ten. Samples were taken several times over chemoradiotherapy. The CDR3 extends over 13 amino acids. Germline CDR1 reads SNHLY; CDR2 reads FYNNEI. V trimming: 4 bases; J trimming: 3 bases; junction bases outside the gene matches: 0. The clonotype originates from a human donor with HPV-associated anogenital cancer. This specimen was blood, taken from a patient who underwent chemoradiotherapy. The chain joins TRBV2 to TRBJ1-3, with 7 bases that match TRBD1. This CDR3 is CASSGQGGNTIYF. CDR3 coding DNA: TGTGCCAGCAGTGGACAGGGTGGAAACACCATATATTTT.